The entry below gives a single T cell receptor beta chain sequence along with its context. Its antigen remains unidentified. No base quality values were provided; no much bigger clone lies one nucleotide off. CDR3 length: 14 amino acids, cysteine to phenylalanine. Only the CDR3 DNA is retained, 42 bases long and in frame from the first base. As encoded in the germline V gene (reference sequence), CDR1 is LNHDA while CDR2 is SQIVND. V is shortened by 3 bases, J by 5 bases, and the region joining them spans 11 bases. This specimen belongs to a study of CD8 T cells in Susac syndrome (dated by TCRdb to between 2017 and 2020). For the study in its entirety: The study used repertoire sequencing to test whether antigen drove CD8+ T cell activation and differentiation in Susac syndrome. Clonality of the CD8+ T cell repertoire was compared between about a dozen healthy donors, roughly 14 Susac syndrome patients and fewer than 16 multiple sclerosis patients. General conclusions and limits of the study: The study acknowledged that relatively few individuals were included in the TCR sequencing and HLA analysis.

High-throughput TCR beta sequencing profiled peripheral blood CD8+ and CD4+ T cells from healthy donors, Susac syndrome patients and multiple sclerosis patients. The multiple sclerosis controls were treatment-naive patients whose relapsing-remitting disease, either stable or active, fulfilled the revised McDonald criteria. Bulk CD8+ and CD4+ T cells were purified by magnetic negative isolation, whereas CD8+ TEMRA cells were enriched by FACS. Blood was drawn into EDTA tubes, processed within 24 hours, and PBMCs were isolated by density gradient centrifugation. PBMCs destined for TCR sequencing were cryopreserved in liquid nitrogen and later thawed in a 37 °C water bath. The sorted or isolated CD4+, CD8+ and CD8+ TEMRA cells had a purity of 90% or higher. RNA was extracted using the RNeasy kit, and roughly 0.45 to 1 microgram was reverse transcribed with random hexamers. TCR beta CDR3 regions were amplified with the immunoSEQ multiplex PCR assay covering 54 Vbeta and 13 Jbeta segments. PCR amplification bias was corrected using a synthetic template baseline for primer optimization and computational correction. Per the original workflow: Reads were annotated to V, D and J genes according to IMGT and were analyzed with immunoSEQ Analyzer, with only productive sequences retained. Clonality was calculated as one minus the Shannon entropy normalized by log2 of the number of productive unique sequences. Public and private clones were assessed among the 100 most prevalent clones of each patient and control. Clones were defined as Susac-specific when absent from the healthy and MS cohorts, from about 1,100 published viral clones and from other ImmuneACCESS disease sequences. Using fastp at Q25 and MiXCR, TCRdb reprocessed the public reads and kept productive beta chains. Identical CDR3 protein sequences are pooled into one entry, listed with their most common genes and DNA. TCRdb, not the original authors, processed these V and J calls. The sample contains under 150,000 distinct CDR3 sequences, under 95% of them found a single time. The ten largest clones capture under 0.25% of the sample.

This TCR was recovered from a human donor with multiple sclerosis. Sequenced sample: CD8+ T cells from PBMCs. Recombination joined TRBV19 with TRBJ2-1, and perhaps TRBD2 as D gene, on 5 matching bases. The CDR3 protein: CASSILAANNEQFF. The base sequence is TGTGCCAGTAGTATCCTAGCAGCAAACAATGAGCAGTTCTTC.